This TCR beta chain came from a study of shared clonotypes between healthy human individuals. The germline V gene has CDR1 SGHKS and CDR2 YYEKEE (reference sequence). The CDR3 contains 16 residues. V was shortened by 1 base and J by 1 base, with 15 bases between the two germline ends. Unsorted PBMC replicate PCRs used about 310 ng DNA, 32,000 or so T cell genomes. DNA from unsorted PBMC was sequenced on ten immunoSEQ deep assay plates. Method: immunoSEQ multiplex PCR; TCRdb's copy keeps in-frame clones and lacks some. The sample carries approximately 480,000 clones, 60% to 80% recorded once. This clone turned up a few times.

What was sequenced was PBMCs. This clonotype was obtained from a woman aged 40-49 years in good health. Some clones in this sample may be carry-over from other donors' samples. This rearrangement joins TRBV5-5 to TRBJ2-7; D remains ambiguous. The CDR3: CASSLLPQVVSYEQYF. In DNA, the CDR3 is TGTGCCAGCAGCTTGTTGCCGCAGGTAGTTTCCTACGAGCAGTACTTC.